One and the same sample provided the 26 T cell receptor beta chains below, sequenced in a study of T-cell reconstitution after alpha-beta-depleted transplantation in children. It was with unique molecular identifiers that the TCRbeta library was prepared. Using its own MiXCR run on the PCR reads, TCRdb lists one record per CDR3 protein. The sample lists fewer than 250,000 distinct CDR3 sequences, 17% occurring once. The sample consisted of PBMCs, mostly from graft donor cells, taken 360 days after TCRalphabeta/CD19-depleted stem cell transplant. These receptors came from a male patient aged 2 to 10 who had a stem cell transplant for acute lymphoblastic leukemia, so the T cells may come from the graft donor.

This CDR3 reads CASRGQGSYEQYF. CDR3 bases: TGTGCCAGCCGAGGACAGGGTAGCTACGAGCAGTACTTC. V gene TRBV27 combines with J gene TRBJ2-7, with TRBD1 matching over 8 bases. CDR1 MNHEY and CDR2 SMNVEV come from the germline V gene (reference sequence). V lost 8 bases, J lost 3 bases, and 6 bases stayed unmatched. CDR3 size: 13 residues.

This sequence joins TRBV7-8 and TRBJ2-5; D is ambiguous. In germline, CDR1 is SGHVS, CDR2 FQNEAQ. The length of the CDR3 is 14 residues. Trimming removed 6 bases at V and 1 base at J, with 12 bases between. The CDR3: CASRGPNLQETQYF. The CDR3 coding sequence is TGTGCCAGCAGAGGACCAAACCTCCAAGAGACCCAGTACTTC.

Note on this clonotype: Sequence at one end of the junction differs from germline and may be a read error. The CDR3, as DNA: TGCGCCATCAGCTTGTATCCTAGCTACGAGCAGTACTTC. Amino acid sequence: CAISLYPSYEQYF. The chain couples TRBV5-1 to TRBJ2-7; no clear D. Looked up from germline, CDR1 is SGHRS and CDR2 is YFSETQ. This CDR3 contains 13 residues.

This chain joins TRBV15 and TRBJ2-1; no firm D call. Looked up from germline, CDR1 is LNHNV and CDR2 is YYDKDF (reference sequence). The ends were cut back, 4 bases at V and 5 bases at J, with 27 bases in the middle. The CDR3 contains 19 residues. The CDR3 here is CATSKNPWPRMDENNEQFF. The CDR3 DNA reads as TGTGCCACCAGCAAAAACCCCTGGCCACGGATGGATGAGAACAATGAGCAGTTCTTC.

The chain recombines TRBV25-1 with TRBJ2-5; D unresolved. From germline, CDR1 is MGHDK and CDR2 SYGVNS. This CDR3 spans 13 amino acids. The V gene lost 5 bases and the J gene lost 1 base, with 8 bases spanning the gap. CDR3 sequence reads: CASSMAGQETQYF. CDR3 DNA: TGTGCCAGCAGTATGGCAGGCCAAGAGACCCAGTACTTC.

This clonotype was seen only a few times. In DNA form, the CDR3 reads TGTGCCAGCAGCCAGGGCTATCAGCCCCAGCATTTT. The encoded protein is CASSQGYQPQHF. The V call is TRBV4-2, the J call TRBJ1-5; unclear D gene. Trimming stripped 3 bases from V and 5 bases from J, with 5 bases between. This CDR3 has 12 amino acids. In germline, CDR1 is LGHNA, CDR2 YNFKEQ.

This clonotype was detected only a few times. The chain has TRBV5-1 and TRBJ1-1; D uncertain. Germline V gene sequence: CDR1 SGHRS, CDR2 YFSETQ. The V and J ends lost 4 bases and 0 bases respectively, with 10 bases between them. The CDR3 has 14 residues. The CDR3 sequence: CASSVVGMNTEAFF. DNA for the CDR3: TGCGCCAGCAGCGTTGTGGGCATGAACACTGAAGCTTTCTTT. The full variable domain, its missing parts supplied by reference TRBV5-1 and TRBJ1-1, is KAGVTQTPRYLIKTRGQQVTLSCSPISGHRSVSWYQQTPGQGLQFLFEYFSETQRNKGNFPGRFSGRQFSNSRSEMNVSTLELGDSALYLCASSVVGMNTEAFFGQGTRLTVV.

This clonotype was seen a handful of times. V gene TRBV11-2 combines with J gene TRBJ2-3, with 9 bases matching TRBD2. V was clipped by 5 bases and J by 6 bases; unmatched bases: 6. CDR1 SGHAT and CDR2 FQNNGV come from the germline V gene. The CDR3 is 14 residues long. The CDR3 nucleotides read TGTGCCAGCAGCCCAAGCGGGGGGCCGGATACGCAGTATTTT. Protein sequence: CASSPSGGPDTQYF.

The chain recombines TRBV5-1 with TRBJ2-7; D is undetermined. Germline V CDR1 and CDR2: SGHRS, YFSETQ. This CDR3 has 12 amino acids. Trimming stripped 4 bases from V and 5 bases from J, with 10 bases between. CDR3 amino acids: CASSPENHEQYF. CDR3 nucleotides: TGCGCCAGCAGCCCTGAAAATCACGAGCAGTACTTC.

This clonotype was counted only a few times. The V call is TRBV9, the J call TRBJ2-3; 9 bases are a match to TRBD1. Germline V CDR1 and CDR2: SGDLS, YYNGEE. V trimming: 4 bases; J trimming: 4 bases; junction bases outside the gene matches: 13. CDR3 length: 17 amino acids. CDR3 protein: CASSPGLTGGGADTQYF. Here the CDR3 DNA reads TGTGCCAGCAGCCCCGGTCTTACAGGGGGCGGTGCAGATACGCAGTATTTT.

This chain connects TRBV4-2 to TRBJ2-5; the D gene is possibly TRBD2 (6 bases). This CDR3 is built from 15 residues. V was clipped by 2 bases and J by 2 bases, with 12 bases between them. Germline CDR1 is LGHNA and CDR2 is YNFKEQ. CDR3 region: CASSQRWGVQETQYF. DNA for the CDR3: TGTGCCAGCAGCCAAAGATGGGGGGTACAAGAGACCCAGTACTTC.

The gene calls are TRBV14 and TRBJ1-5; D uncertain. Germline loops: CDR1 SGHDN, CDR2 FVKESK. V lost 3 bases, J lost 0 bases, and 12 bases lay in between. The CDR3 runs to 16 residues. CDR3 sequence (DNA): TGTGCCAGCAGCCACGAAGCAGTCTATAGCAATCAGCCCCAGCATTTT. It yields the protein CASSHEAVYSNQPQHF.

This clonotype was seen only a few times. V is TRBV7-6 and J is TRBJ1-1, with 9 bases fitting TRBD1. CDR3 length: 16 amino acids. CDR1 is SGHVS and CDR2 is FNYEAQ in the germline V gene. J was trimmed by 6 bases and V by 5 bases; bases with no gene match: 13. CDR3 DNA sequence: TGTGCCAGCAGCCCGGGACAGGGACCAAGGGATCCTGAAGCTTTCTTT. Amino acid sequence: CASSPGQGPRDPEAFF.

A single count supports this clonotype. The rearrangement links TRBV6-1 to TRBJ2-7; D may be TRBD1 (6 bases). The CDR3 totals 15 residues. CDR1 and CDR2 (germline): MNHNS, SASEGT. Trimming removed 3 bases at V and 3 bases at J, with 15 bases between. DNA for the CDR3: TGTGCCAGCAGTGAGGACAGTTTAGATTTCTACGAGCAGTACTTC. Amino acid sequence: CASSEDSLDFYEQYF.

The gene calls are TRBV20-1 and TRBJ1-1; D remains ambiguous. The germline V and J ends were trimmed by 1 base and 2 bases, with 8 bases remaining between them. The germline V gene encodes CDR1 DFQATT and CDR2 SNEGSKA (reference sequence). The CDR3 extends over 13 amino acids. The DNA of the CDR3 is TGCAGTGCTAGAGGGCTGGGAAACACTGAAGCTTTCTTT. Protein product: CSARGLGNTEAFF.

The chain's CDR3 is CASSLSGGPRGGYTF. In DNA form, the CDR3 reads TGTGCCAGCAGTTTATCCGGGGGCCCCAGAGGGGGCTACACCTTC. This chain connects TRBV28 to TRBJ1-2, with D possibly TRBD1 on 6 matching bases. There are 15 residues in the CDR3. The V gene lost 1 base and the J gene lost 8 bases, with 17 bases spanning the gap. From germline, CDR1 is MDHEN and CDR2 SYDVKM.

This sequence joins TRBV4-1 and TRBJ2-7; unclear D gene. In germline, CDR1 is MGHRA, CDR2 YSYEKL. The CDR3 has 16 amino acids. The ends were cut back, 4 bases at V and 0 bases at J, with 16 bases in the middle. In DNA form, the CDR3 reads TGCGCCAGCAGCCCAGGTAGAGGATACACCTCCTACGAGCAGTACTTC. This sequence encodes CASSPGRGYTSYEQYF.

This chain links TRBV20-1 with TRBJ1-2; tentatively, D is TRBD1 (5 bases). The CDR3 covers 13 residues. Looked up from germline, CDR1 is DFQATT and CDR2 is SNEGSKA (reference sequence). Trimming took 2 bases from V and 4 from J, leaving 11 bases between them. CDR3 sequence (DNA): TGCAGTGCTAGAAGACAGAAAAGCTATGGCTACACCTTC. Translating gives CSARRQKSYGYTF.

This clonotype has just a few counts. The chain couples TRBV10-3 to TRBJ1-5; a possible D gene is TRBD1 (6 bases). CDR3 size: 16 residues. Per the germline V gene, CDR1 is ENHRY and CDR2 is SYGVKD. Trimming pared 2 bases from V and 1 base from J, leaving 12 bases between. The CDR3 region has the DNA TGTGCCATCAGTGAGGGGGGGCTTATGAGCAATCAGCCCCAGCATTTT. As protein: CAISEGGLMSNQPQHF.

In this sample, this clonotype turned up a few times. This chain joins TRBV10-3 and TRBJ2-5; D gene unclear. Germline V gene data show CDR1 as ENHRY and CDR2 as SYGVKD. Trimming cost V 2 bases and J 5 bases, with 6 bases left between them. CDR3 length: 12 amino acids. In DNA form, the CDR3 reads TGTGCCATCAGTGAGGGGGTGGAGACCCAGTACTTC. It translates to CAISEGVETQYF.

The table lists this clonotype with many counts. The chain joins TRBV5-6 to TRBJ1-1; no clear D. The CDR3 runs to 13 residues. V was trimmed by 3 bases and J by 5 bases, leaving 11 bases between them. Germline-derived CDR1 and CDR2 are SGHDT and YYEEEE. CDR3 sequence (DNA): TGTGCCAGCAGCTACGGAGAGGAGACTGAAGCTTTCTTT. Amino acid sequence: CASSYGEETEAFF.

In DNA form, the CDR3 reads TGTGCCAGTAGTATTCTGGCGGAGCAAGAGACCCAGTACTTC. As protein: CASSILAEQETQYF. The chain employs TRBV19 and TRBJ2-5; the D is unclear. There are 14 residues in the CDR3. Germline CDR1 LNHDA, CDR2 SQIVND (reference sequence). V lost 3 bases and J 2 bases, leaving 10 bases between the germline ends.

This clonotype was seen more than once but under ten times. This rearrangement joins TRBV12-3 or TRBV12-4 to TRBJ2-7; D is unresolved. This CDR3 region has 15 residues. Trimming cost V 6 bases and J 4 bases, with 19 bases left between them. The CDR3 loop reads CASSPRGVRKYEQYF. CDR3 sequence (DNA): TGTGCCAGCAGCCCGCGAGGCGTCCGGAAATACGAGCAGTACTTC.

This clonotype was recorded a few times. The V gene is TRBV12-3 or TRBV12-4, the J gene TRBJ1-6, with 7 bases lining up with TRBD1. V lost 3 bases to trimming and J lost 0 bases; unmatched junction nucleotides: 14. The CDR3 is made up of 20 amino acids. The CDR3 DNA is TGTGCCAGCAGTTTTTTCCCCGGTCAGGGGGTGAGCTCCTATAATTCACCCCTCCACTTT. Its translation is CASSFFPGQGVSSYNSPLHF.

This clonotype was detected only a few times. This chain joins TRBV4-3 and TRBJ2-1; possibly TRBD2 for D (6 bases). The germline gives CDR1 LGHNA, CDR2 YSLEER. The CDR3 runs 15 residues. V lost 1 base and J 1 base, leaving 8 bases between the germline ends. CDR3 sequence reads: CASSQAGGSYNEQFF. As DNA, the CDR3 is TGCGCCAGCAGCCAAGCCGGGGGTTCCTACAATGAGCAGTTCTTC.

This clonotype has at least ten counts. The chain employs TRBV29-1 and TRBJ2-1; D is uncertain. Per germline, CDR1 SQVTM and CDR2 ANQGSEA. The CDR3 loop spans 12 amino acids. V was trimmed by 3 bases and J by 7 bases, leaving 10 bases between them. The CDR3 spells CSVEETGNEQFF. The DNA for the CDR3 is TGCAGCGTTGAGGAAACCGGGAATGAGCAGTTCTTC.